Here is one T cell receptor (beta chain) with its context. Its antigen is not known. CDR3 length equals 15 residues. Germline V CDR1 and CDR2: SEHNR, FQNEAQ (reference sequence). The junction had 14 bases not matched to a gene; V was cut back by 7 bases and J by 6 bases. This entry is derived from a study of shared clonotypes between healthy human individuals. Broader study findings: Researchers sampled only blood; tissue repertoires likely differ. Clonotype sharing among donors was thought likely to change with sequencing depth. Rarefaction curves obtained for sorted subsets showed sequencing incomplete despite large depth.

CD45RO-negative, CCR7-positively selected cells formed the naive CD8 fraction, excluding terminally differentiated effector memory CD45RA+ cells. The assay ran at deep level. Generated by immunoSEQ multiplex PCR, the TCRdb table keeps only in-frame clones and is missing some. Among 760,000 or so clones, about 96% were seen once, and the ten largest hold under 0.3%. The TCR originated in a young man in good health. The chain carries TRBV7-9 and TRBJ2-7; 8 bases agree with TRBD2. What was sequenced was naive CD8+ T cells sorted from blood. The CDR3 DNA reads as TGTGCCAGCACCAATCGGGCGGGAGGCCGCTCCGAGCAGTACTTC. Protein sequence: CASTNRAGGRSEQYF.